Below, one TCR beta chain is given with its context. Its antigen remains unknown. The data were taken from a study of cytomegalovirus exposure and HLA in healthy donors. Findings and caveats of the study: The study recorded some 160 TCR beta chains that were cytomegalovirus-associated. Beyond CMV serostatus, there was no information to go on about immune exposure. Sequencing likely produced, as an artifact, a cluster of highly shared sequence variants.

This PCR relied on a set of 60 Vbeta primers and 13 Jbeta primers. The table came from immunoSEQ multiplex PCR; TCRdb's copy has only in-frame clones and leaves some out. The data show around 150,000 clones, roughly 72% seen once. The sequenced material came from PBMCs. The source of this sequence is a man in his forties in good health and CMV-seronegative.

The CDR3 coding sequence is TGTGCCAGCCAGGGAGGTGAGAGGGAAGATACGCAGTATTTT. Protein: CASQGGEREDTQYF. The V gene is TRBV21-1, the J gene TRBJ2-3; the table's D gene call, TRBD2, was not cross checked with the DNA. TRBV21-1 is a recognized pseudogene. The CDR3 contains 14 residues.